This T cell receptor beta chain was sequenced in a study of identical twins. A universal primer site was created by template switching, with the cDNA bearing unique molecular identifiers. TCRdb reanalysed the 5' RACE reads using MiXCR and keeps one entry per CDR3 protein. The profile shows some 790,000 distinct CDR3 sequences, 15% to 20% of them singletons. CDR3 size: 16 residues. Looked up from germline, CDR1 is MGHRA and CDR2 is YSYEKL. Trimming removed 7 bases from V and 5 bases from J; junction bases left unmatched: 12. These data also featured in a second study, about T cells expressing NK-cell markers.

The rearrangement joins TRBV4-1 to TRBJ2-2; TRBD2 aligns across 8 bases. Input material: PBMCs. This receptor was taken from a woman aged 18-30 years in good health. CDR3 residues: CASTSPAGGSTGELFF. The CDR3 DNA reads TGCGCCAGCACCTCCCCGGCGGGGGGCTCGACCGGGGAGCTGTTTTTT.